This T cell receptor beta chain was observed in a study of memory CD4+ T cells and cytomegalovirus serostatus (dated 2019 in TCRdb). A note on the overall study: The approximately 35 healthy Belgian adults in the cohort included 9 who were CMV seropositive and 24 who were CMV seronegative. To replicate a published TCR-based CMV serostatus classifier, the researchers sequenced the CD4+ memory TCRbeta repertoires of a Belgian cohort whose cytomegalovirus serostatus was known. Study-wide conclusions, independent of this receptor: Unlike the original study, which covered naive and memory CD4+ and CD8+ populations, the Belgian study sequenced only CD4+CD45RO+ memory cells. Of roughly 170 previously reported CMV-associated TCRbeta sequences, some 67 appeared in the CD4+ memory repertoires, each in one to five individuals. The original-framework classifier achieved a median bootstrapped AUC of approximately 0.96 with a 95% CI of 0.76-1.00 on the Belgian cohort. Results were interpreted as suggesting that the CMV-associated TCR signature is largely present in the CD4+ memory repertoire. For predicting CMV serostatus, the median bootstrapped AUC was roughly 0.96 using the original framework and less than 0.93 using a US-trained random forest.

V is trimmed back by 5 bases and J by 5 bases, and the junction contains 13 bases that no gene match accounts for. CDR1 and CDR2 (SGHAT, FQDESV) derive from the germline V gene (reference sequence). The CDR3 holds 18 amino acids from the cysteine to the phenylalanine. CDR3 DNA only is kept here, 54 bases in frame from base 1. With respect to this clone: The clone's antigen remains unknown. No quality values exist for individual bases; no much larger clone is one base distant.

The Quick-DNA Microprep Kit was used to extract genomic DNA from the sorted cells. Amplification of TCRbeta DNA was done with the immunoSEQ hsTCRbeta kit, following the protocol from the manufacturer. TCRbeta libraries were sequenced on an Illumina MiSeq instrument. Per the original workflow: Removing out-of-frame sequences left under 2.5 million distinct TCRbeta sequences, an average of roughly 63,000 per individual. Each individual was scored by the count of about 150 previously reported CMV-associated TCRbeta sequences and the total productive distinct TCRbeta count. A beta-binomial model was reimplemented in Python, and scikit-learn random forests with default parameters were trained on data from the US cohort. Classifier performance on the Belgian cohort was reported as the median AUC with percentile confidence intervals calculated over 10,000 bootstrap iterations. Imported from immuneACCESS, the table was reduced by TCRdb to in-frame sequences with V and J called. These copies leave out some clones; in studies compared against another copy, an unresolved V gene accounts for under half, and the cause of the remainder is not known. V and J calls and clone size follow that table, whereas D and trimming were derived from the DNA. Within this sample are more than 35,000 clones, with about three quarters of them counted one time only. The biggest ten clones account for 0.7% to 0.8% of the sample.

A FACSAria II was used to sort memory CD4+ T cells, defined as single viable CD3+CD4+CD8-CD45RO+ cells. CMV serostatus was determined with a Roche Elecsys assay detecting serum IgG against CMV pp150, pp28, p38 and p52. Once the samples were thawed, total CD4+ T cells were enriched through positive selection using CD4 magnetic microbeads. The samples came from a different study that was designed specifically to examine the CD4+ T cell memory repertoire. Peripheral blood mononuclear cells were isolated and cryopreserved according to standard operating procedures, and serum was stored at -80 degrees C. The staining used CD3-PerCP (BW264/56), CD4-APC (RPA-T4), CD45RO-PE (UCHT1) and CD8-Pacific Orange (3B5) antibodies, and Sytox blue was used to exclude non-viable cells.

The sample consisted of memory CD4+ T cells from blood. The TCR sequence derives from an adult in good health and CMV-seronegative. Rearrangement joined TRBV11-1 to TRBJ2-2; TRBD2 aligns with 11 central bases. The CDR3 has the sequence CASSPHTSGGSGTGELFF. The nucleotide sequence is TGTGCCAGCAGCCCGCATACTAGCGGGGGCTCGGGAACCGGGGAGCTGTTTTTT.